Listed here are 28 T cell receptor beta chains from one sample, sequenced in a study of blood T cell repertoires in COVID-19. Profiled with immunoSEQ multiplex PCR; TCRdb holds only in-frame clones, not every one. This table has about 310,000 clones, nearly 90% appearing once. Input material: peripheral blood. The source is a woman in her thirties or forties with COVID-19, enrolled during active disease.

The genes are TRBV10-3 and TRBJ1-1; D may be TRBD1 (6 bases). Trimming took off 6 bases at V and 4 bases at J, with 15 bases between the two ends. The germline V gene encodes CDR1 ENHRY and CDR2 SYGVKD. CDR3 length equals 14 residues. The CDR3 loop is CAIRIQGEGTEAFF. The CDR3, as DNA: TGTGCCATCAGAATACAGGGCGAGGGCACTGAAGCTTTCTTT.

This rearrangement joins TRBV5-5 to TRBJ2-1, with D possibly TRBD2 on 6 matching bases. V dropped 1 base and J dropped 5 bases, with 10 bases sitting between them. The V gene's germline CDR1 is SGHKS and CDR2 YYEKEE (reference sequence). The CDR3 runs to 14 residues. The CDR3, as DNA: TGTGCCAGCAGCTTGCGTCCGGGGGACAATGAGCAGTTCTTC. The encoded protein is CASSLRPGDNEQFF.

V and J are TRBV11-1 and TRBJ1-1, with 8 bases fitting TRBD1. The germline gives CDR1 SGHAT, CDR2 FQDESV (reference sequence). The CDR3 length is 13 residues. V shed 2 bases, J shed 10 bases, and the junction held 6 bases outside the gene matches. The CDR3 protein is CASSLTYTGGAFF. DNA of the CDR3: TGTGCCAGCAGCTTAACCTATACAGGGGGAGCTTTCTTT.

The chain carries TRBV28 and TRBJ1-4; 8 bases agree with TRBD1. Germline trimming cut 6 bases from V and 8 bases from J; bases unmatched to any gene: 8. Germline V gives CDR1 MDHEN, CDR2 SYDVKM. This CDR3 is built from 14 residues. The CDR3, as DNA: TGTGCCAGCAGCCTTCCGGGACAGGTAGAAAAACTGTTTTTT. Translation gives CASSLPGQVEKLFF. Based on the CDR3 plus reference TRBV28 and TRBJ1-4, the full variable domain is DVKVTQSSRYLVKRTGEKVFLECVQDMDHENMFWYRQDPGLGLRLIYFSYDVKMKEKGDIPEGYSVSREKKERFSLILESASTNQTSMYLCASSLPGQVEKLFFGSGTQLSVL.

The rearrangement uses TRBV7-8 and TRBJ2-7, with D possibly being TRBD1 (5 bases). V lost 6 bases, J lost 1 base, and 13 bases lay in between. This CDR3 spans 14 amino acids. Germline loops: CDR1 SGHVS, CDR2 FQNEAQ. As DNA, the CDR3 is TGTGCCAGCAGACAGGAGCTCCTGTCCTACGAGCAGTACTTC. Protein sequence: CASRQELLSYEQYF.

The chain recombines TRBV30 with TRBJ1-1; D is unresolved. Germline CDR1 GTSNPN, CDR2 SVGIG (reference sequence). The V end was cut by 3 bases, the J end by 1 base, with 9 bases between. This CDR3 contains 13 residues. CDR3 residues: CAWRNAGNTEAFF. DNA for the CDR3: TGTGCCTGGAGAAATGCAGGGAACACTGAAGCTTTCTTT.

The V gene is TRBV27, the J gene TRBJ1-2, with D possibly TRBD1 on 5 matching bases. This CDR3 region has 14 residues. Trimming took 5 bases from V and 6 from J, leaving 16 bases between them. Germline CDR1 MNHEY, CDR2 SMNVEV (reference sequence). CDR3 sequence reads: CASSRVEGVNGYTF. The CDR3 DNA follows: TGTGCCAGCAGTCGCGTTGAAGGGGTGAATGGCTACACCTTC.

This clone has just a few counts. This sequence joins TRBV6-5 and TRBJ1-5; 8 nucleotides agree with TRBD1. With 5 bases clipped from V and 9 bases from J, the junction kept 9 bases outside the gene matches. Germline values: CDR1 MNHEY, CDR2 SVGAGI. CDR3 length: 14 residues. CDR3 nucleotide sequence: TGTGCCAGCAGTCACAGGGGGGGCTCAGGGCCCCAGCATTTT. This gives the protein CASSHRGGSGPQHF.

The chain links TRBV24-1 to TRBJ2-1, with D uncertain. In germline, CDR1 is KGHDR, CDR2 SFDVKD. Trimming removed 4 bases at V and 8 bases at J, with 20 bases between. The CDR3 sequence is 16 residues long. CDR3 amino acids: CATSDPLEQPYDEQFF. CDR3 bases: TGTGCCACCAGTGACCCACTTGAACAGCCTTACGATGAGCAGTTCTTC.

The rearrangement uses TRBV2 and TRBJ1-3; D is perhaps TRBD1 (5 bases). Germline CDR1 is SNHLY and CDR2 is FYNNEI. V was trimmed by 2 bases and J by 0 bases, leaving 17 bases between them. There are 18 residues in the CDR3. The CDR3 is CASSEIGGTSLSGNTIYF. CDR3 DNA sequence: TGTGCCAGCAGTGAAATTGGGGGGACGTCTCTCTCTGGAAACACCATATATTTT.

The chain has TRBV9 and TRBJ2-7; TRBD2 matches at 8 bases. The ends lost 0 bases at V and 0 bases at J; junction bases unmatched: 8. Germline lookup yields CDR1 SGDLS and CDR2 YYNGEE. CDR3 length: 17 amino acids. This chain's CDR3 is CASSVEASGRSSYEQYF. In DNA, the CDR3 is TGTGCCAGCAGCGTAGAGGCTAGCGGGCGGAGCTCCTACGAGCAGTACTTC.

CDR3 bases: TGTGCCAGCAGACTACCCCCCGAAGGGGCTGAAGCTTTCTTT. It encodes CASRLPPEGAEAFF. The chain joins TRBV28 to TRBJ1-1; D is perhaps TRBD1 (5 bases). The germline V gene has CDR1 MDHEN and CDR2 SYDVKM. V lost 6 bases to trimming and J lost 6 bases, with 17 bases between them. The CDR3 sequence is 14 residues long.

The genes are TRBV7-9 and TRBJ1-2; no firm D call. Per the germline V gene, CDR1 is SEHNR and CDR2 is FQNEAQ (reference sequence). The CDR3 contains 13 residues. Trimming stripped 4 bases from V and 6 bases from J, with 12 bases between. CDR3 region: CASSSRSGDGYTF. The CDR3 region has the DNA TGTGCCAGCAGCTCCCGAAGCGGTGATGGCTACACCTTC.

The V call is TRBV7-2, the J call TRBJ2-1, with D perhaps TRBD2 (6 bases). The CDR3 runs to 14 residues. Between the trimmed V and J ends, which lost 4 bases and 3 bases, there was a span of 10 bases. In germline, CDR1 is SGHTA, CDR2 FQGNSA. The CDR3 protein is CASSYRLDYNEQFF. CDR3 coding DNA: TGTGCCAGCAGCTACCGACTAGACTACAATGAGCAGTTCTTC.

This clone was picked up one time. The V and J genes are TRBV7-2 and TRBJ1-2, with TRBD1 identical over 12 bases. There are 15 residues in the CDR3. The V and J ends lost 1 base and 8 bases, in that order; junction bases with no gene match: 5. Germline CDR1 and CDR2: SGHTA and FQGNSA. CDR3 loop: CASSLVRDRGLGYTF. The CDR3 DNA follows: TGTGCCAGCAGCTTAGTTCGGGACAGGGGGCTCGGCTACACCTTC.

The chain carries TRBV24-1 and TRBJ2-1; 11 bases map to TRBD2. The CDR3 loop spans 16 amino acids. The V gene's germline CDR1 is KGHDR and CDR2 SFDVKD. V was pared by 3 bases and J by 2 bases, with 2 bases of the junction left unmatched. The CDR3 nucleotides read TGTGCCACCAGTGATCCACTAGCGGGGGCCTACAATGAGCAGTTCTTC. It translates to CATSDPLAGAYNEQFF.

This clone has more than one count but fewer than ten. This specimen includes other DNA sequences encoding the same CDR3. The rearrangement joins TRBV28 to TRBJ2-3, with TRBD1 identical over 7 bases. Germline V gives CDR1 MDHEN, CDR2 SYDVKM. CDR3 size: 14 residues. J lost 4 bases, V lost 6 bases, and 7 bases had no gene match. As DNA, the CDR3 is TGTGCCAGCAGCTTTACAGGGGTGGCAGATACGCAGTATTTT. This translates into CASSFTGVADTQYF.

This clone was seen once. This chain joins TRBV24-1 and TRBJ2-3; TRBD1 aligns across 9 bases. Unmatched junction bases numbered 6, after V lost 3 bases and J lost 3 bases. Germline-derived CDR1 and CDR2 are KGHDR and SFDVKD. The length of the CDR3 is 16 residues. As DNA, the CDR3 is TGTGCCACCAGTGATCCCGGACAGGGGCCGACAGATACGCAGTATTTT. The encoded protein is CATSDPGQGPTDTQYF.

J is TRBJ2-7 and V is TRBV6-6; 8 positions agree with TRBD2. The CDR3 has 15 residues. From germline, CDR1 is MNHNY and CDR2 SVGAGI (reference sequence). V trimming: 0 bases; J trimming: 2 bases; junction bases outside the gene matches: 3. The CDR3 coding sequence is TGTGCCAGCAGTTACTCGTCGGGAGGGCCCTACGAGCAGTACTTC. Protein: CASSYSSGGPYEQYF.

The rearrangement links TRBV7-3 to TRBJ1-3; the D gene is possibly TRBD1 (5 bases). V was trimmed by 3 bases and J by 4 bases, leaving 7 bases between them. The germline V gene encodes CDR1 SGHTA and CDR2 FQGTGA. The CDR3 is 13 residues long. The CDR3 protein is CASSFRQGNTIYF. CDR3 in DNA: TGTGCCAGCAGCTTTCGACAGGGAAACACCATATATTTT.

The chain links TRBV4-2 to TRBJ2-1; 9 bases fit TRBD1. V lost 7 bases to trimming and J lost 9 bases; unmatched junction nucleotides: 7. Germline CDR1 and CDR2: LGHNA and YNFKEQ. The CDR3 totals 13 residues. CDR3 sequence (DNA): TGTGCCAGCATCCGGGACAGGGACGGTGAGCAGTTCTTC. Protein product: CASIRDRDGEQFF.

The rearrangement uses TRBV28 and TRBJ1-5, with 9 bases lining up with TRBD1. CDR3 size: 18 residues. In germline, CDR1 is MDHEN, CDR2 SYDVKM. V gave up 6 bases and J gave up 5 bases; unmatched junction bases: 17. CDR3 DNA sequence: TGTGCCAGCAGGAGTTTTGGGGGGGGGACAGGGACGCATCAGCCCCAGCATTTT. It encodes CASRSFGGGTGTHQPQHF.

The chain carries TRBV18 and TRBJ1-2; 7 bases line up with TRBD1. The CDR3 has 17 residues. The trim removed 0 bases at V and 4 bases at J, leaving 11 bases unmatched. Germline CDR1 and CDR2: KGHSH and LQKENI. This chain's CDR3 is CASSPPSSRGQFYGYTF. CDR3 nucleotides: TGTGCCAGCTCACCACCTTCATCTAGGGGGCAGTTCTATGGCTACACCTTC.

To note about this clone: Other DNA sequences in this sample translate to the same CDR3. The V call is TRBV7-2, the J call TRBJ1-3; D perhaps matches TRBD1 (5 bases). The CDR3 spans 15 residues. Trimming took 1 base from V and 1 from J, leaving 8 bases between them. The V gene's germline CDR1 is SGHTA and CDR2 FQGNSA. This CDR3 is CASSLVGGSGNTIYF. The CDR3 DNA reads TGTGCCAGCAGCTTAGTGGGGGGATCTGGAAACACCATATATTTT.

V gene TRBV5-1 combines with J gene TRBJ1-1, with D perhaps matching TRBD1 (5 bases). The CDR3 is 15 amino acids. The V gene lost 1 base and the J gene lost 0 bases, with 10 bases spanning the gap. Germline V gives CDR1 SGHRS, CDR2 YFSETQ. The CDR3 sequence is CASSLKRGMNTEAFF. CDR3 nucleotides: TGCGCCAGCAGCTTGAAGCGGGGCATGAACACTGAAGCTTTCTTT. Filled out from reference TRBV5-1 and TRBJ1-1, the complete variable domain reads KAGVTQTPRYLIKTRGQQVTLSCSPISGHRSVSWYQQTPGQGLQFLFEYFSETQRNKGNFPGRFSGRQFSNSRSEMNVSTLELGDSALYLCASSLKRGMNTEAFFGQGTRLTVV.

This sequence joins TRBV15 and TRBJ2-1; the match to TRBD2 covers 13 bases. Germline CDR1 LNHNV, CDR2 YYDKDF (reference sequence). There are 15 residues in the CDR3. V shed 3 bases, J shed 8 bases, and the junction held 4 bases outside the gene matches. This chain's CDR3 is CATSRGLAGWDEQFF. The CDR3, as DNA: TGTGCCACCAGCAGGGGACTAGCGGGATGGGATGAGCAGTTCTTC.

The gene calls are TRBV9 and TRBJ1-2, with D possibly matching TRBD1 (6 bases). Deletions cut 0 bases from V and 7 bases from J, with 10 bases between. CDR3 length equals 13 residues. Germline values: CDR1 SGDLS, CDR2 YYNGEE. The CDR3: CASSVGARGGYTF. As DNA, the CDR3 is TGTGCCAGCAGCGTAGGGGCCAGGGGTGGCTACACCTTC.

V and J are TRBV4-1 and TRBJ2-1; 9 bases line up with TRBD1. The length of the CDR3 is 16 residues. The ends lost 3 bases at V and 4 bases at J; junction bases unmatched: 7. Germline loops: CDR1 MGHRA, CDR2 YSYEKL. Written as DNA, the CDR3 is TGCGCCAGCAGCCAGCCTCGGACAGGGGTATACAATGAGCAGTTCTTC. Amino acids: CASSQPRTGVYNEQFF.